This T cell receptor (beta chain) was captured in a study of blood T cell repertoires in COVID-19. On the study more broadly: COVID-19 samples collected from the United States, Italy and Spain covered acute and convalescent phases. Nucleic acid was either cDNA or gDNA, and it came from T cells, B-cell-depleted T cells, or PBMCs.

In germline, CDR1 is SEHNR, CDR2 FQNEAQ (reference sequence). V trimming: 5 bases; J trimming: 5 bases; junction bases outside the gene matches: 6. This CDR3 has 15 amino acids. In the study's own analysis: Amplification from reference gene primers served as the basis for estimated nucleated cell counts. Produced via immunoSEQ multiplex PCR; TCRdb's table is partial and in-frame only. The V and J calls and clone size were taken over from that table, and D and trimming were inferred from the DNA. In the table there are some 49,000 clones, around four fifths of which are singletons. Sample: peripheral blood. This receptor was identified in a human donor in a cohort sampled during active COVID-19. The chain couples TRBV7-9 to TRBJ2-1, with 10 bases lining up with TRBD2. CDR3 loop: CASSTSGTSDNEQFF. The CDR3 DNA sequence: TGTGCCAGCAGCACCTCCGGGACTAGCGACAATGAGCAGTTCTTC.